The subject of this entry is one TCR beta chain. Its specificity is not known. This entry is derived from a study of cytomegalovirus exposure and HLA in healthy donors. Study at large: Earlier work reported approximately 110 million unique TCR beta sequences from some 170 million T cells. Whole-study findings and limits: One variant, a missense change in DCLRE1C, was linked in a later analysis to TCR beta V- and J-gene trimming. In vitro experiments confirmed that three CMV-associated chains were specific for CMV antigens.

Germline CDR1 is SGHDT and CDR2 is YYEEEE. Trimming stripped 0 bases from V and 4 bases from J, with 11 bases between. The CDR3 spans 14 residues. It was with 60 Vbeta and 13 Jbeta primers that the PCR ran. Libraries were prepared by immunoSEQ multiplex PCR; TCRdb keeps only in-frame clonotypes and omits some of them. The table has roughly 150,000 clones, roughly four fifths seen once. The J gene is TRBJ2-7, the V gene TRBV5-6, with a weak D call TRBD2 (6 bases). This clonotype was obtained from a man aged 18 to 30 in good health and CMV-seronegative. The sequenced sample was PBMCs. The CDR3 coding sequence is TGTGCCAGCAGCTTGGGGCTAGCGCAATACGAGCAGTACTTC. Its protein product is CASSLGLAQYEQYF.